The 23 T cell receptor beta chains given below trace back to one sample, sequenced in a study of PD-L1 blockade in urothelial cancer. Repertoires were generated with immunoSEQ multiplex PCR, while TCRdb's copy carries only in-frame clones and drops some. The table includes about 30,000 clones, 87% detected once. The material was PBMCs, obtained around atezolizumab (anti-PD-L1) treatment. These receptors were taken from a man aged 45 to 65 with urothelial cancer.

The chain joins TRBV5-1 to TRBJ2-1; possibly TRBD2 for D (6 bases). V lost 4 bases to trimming and J lost 9 bases, with 14 bases between them. This CDR3 contains 13 residues. Germline CDR1 reads SGHRS; CDR2 reads YFSETQ. The CDR3 region has the DNA TGCGCCAGCAGCCGGGGCCAGCGGGTTGAGCAGTTCTTC. Protein sequence: CASSRGQRVEQFF.

The chain is built from TRBV2 and TRBJ1-1, with D possibly being TRBD1 (6 bases). V lost 3 bases and J 4 bases, leaving 15 bases between the germline ends. Germline lookup yields CDR1 SNHLY and CDR2 FYNNEI. CDR3 size: 15 residues. CDR3 region: CASSERGGPGTEAFF. CDR3 nucleotide sequence: TGTGCCAGCAGTGAGAGGGGGGGGCCTGGCACTGAAGCTTTCTTT.

The chain is built from TRBV12-5 and TRBJ2-7; tentatively, D is TRBD1 (6 bases). With 6 bases removed from V and 3 bases from J, the gap between germline ends came to 15 bases. This CDR3 is 14 amino acids long. The germline gives CDR1 LGHNT, CDR2 FRNRAP. In DNA, the CDR3 is TGTGCTAGTGGGGTCCCTGGACAGAGCTACGAGCAGTACTTC. It specifies CASGVPGQSYEQYF. The full variable domain, in which reference TRBV12-5 and TRBJ2-7 provide the parts outside the CDR3, is DARVTQTPRHKVTEMGQEVTMRCQPILGHNTVFWYRQTMMQGLELLAYFRNRAPLDDSGMPKDRFSAEMPDATLATLKIQPSEPRDSAVYFCASGVPGQSYEQYFGPGTRLTVT.

This chain connects TRBV5-6 to TRBJ1-1; D is unclear. V was cut by 0 bases and J by 0 bases, with 9 bases left in between. CDR1 is SGHDT, CDR2 YYEEEE, per germline. The CDR3 length is 15 residues. The CDR3 here is CASSLERLMNTEAFF. The CDR3 coding sequence is TGTGCCAGCAGCTTGGAGCGGTTGATGAACACTGAAGCTTTCTTT.

This chain links TRBV30 with TRBJ1-1, with D unclear. The ends were cut back, 0 bases at V and 4 bases at J, with 12 bases in the middle. CDR1 and CDR2 (germline): GTSNPN, SVGIG (reference sequence). The CDR3 extends over 14 amino acids. CDR3 nucleotides: TGTGCCTGGAGTGTAAATTGGGCGAGCACTGAAGCTTTCTTT. Its protein is CAWSVNWASTEAFF. The full variable domain, rest sourced from reference TRBV30 and TRBJ1-1, is SQTIHQWPATLVQPVGSPLSLECTVEGTSNPNLYWYRQAAGRGLQLLFYSVGIGQISSEVPQNLSASRPQDRQFILSSKKLLLSDSGFYLCAWSVNWASTEAFFGQGTRLTVV.

The chain uses TRBV5-5 and TRBJ2-3; tentatively, D is TRBD2 (6 bases). This CDR3 is built from 11 residues. Germline assignment: CDR1 SGHKS and CDR2 YYEKEE (reference sequence). The ends were cut back, 5 bases at V and 5 bases at J, with 6 bases in the middle. DNA of the CDR3: TGTGCCAGCAGGGGGGGAGATACGCAGTATTTT. This sequence encodes CASRGGDTQYF.

The J gene is TRBJ2-3, the V gene TRBV29-1; 8 nucleotides agree with TRBD2. The length of the CDR3 is 14 residues. The J segment lost 2 bases and the V segment lost 7 bases, leaving 8 bases of the junction unmatched. Germline V gene data show CDR1 as SQVTM and CDR2 as ANQGSEA. The CDR3 nucleotides read TGCAGCGGCCAACTAGCGGCGGCCACAGATACGCAGTATTTT. Translating it yields CSGQLAAATDTQYF.

V is TRBV27 and J is TRBJ2-2; 14 nucleotides line up with TRBD2. With V trimmed by 1 base and J by 5 bases, 12 bases remained unmatched. The CDR3 is 20 residues long. Looked up from germline, CDR1 is MNHEY and CDR2 is SMNVEV (reference sequence). Here the CDR3 DNA reads TGTGCCAGCAGTTTATTTCCCCCCTGGGGACTAGCGGGAGATACCGGGGAGCTGTTTTTT. This encodes CASSLFPPWGLAGDTGELFF.

CDR3 in amino acids: CATRQGAGTGELFF. In DNA, the CDR3 is TGTGCCACCCGACAGGGGGCTGGCACCGGGGAGCTGTTTTTT. This chain connects TRBV2 to TRBJ2-2; 10 nucleotides match TRBD1. Per the germline V gene, CDR1 is SNHLY and CDR2 is FYNNEI. The CDR3 has 14 amino acids. V dropped 10 bases and J dropped 4; count of bases not matched to a gene: 6. Complete variable domain (other parts from reference TRBV2 and TRBJ2-2): EPEVTQTPSHQVTQMGQEVILRCVPISNHLYFYWYRQILGQKVEFLVSFYNNEISEKSEIFDDQFSVERPDGSNFTLKIRSTKLEDSAMYFCATRQGAGTGELFFGEGSRLTVL.

This chain connects TRBV4-3 to TRBJ2-1; maybe TRBD2 (5 bases). Per germline, CDR1 LGHNA and CDR2 YSLEER. Between the trimmed V and J ends, which lost 0 bases and 12 bases, there was a span of 18 bases. This CDR3 spans 15 amino acids. In nucleotides, the CDR3 is TGCGCCAGCAGCCAAGATCCCGTCGGTAGCGTGGTGCAGTTCTTC. Its protein product is CASSQDPVGSVVQFF.

The chain uses TRBV5-1 and TRBJ2-3; 12 bases map to TRBD1. The CDR3 is 17 residues long. Germline lookup yields CDR1 SGHRS and CDR2 YFSETQ. V lost 5 bases to trimming and J lost 1 base; unmatched junction nucleotides: 8. The CDR3 here is CASSWGDRGRGTDTQYF. CDR3 sequence (DNA): TGCGCCAGCAGTTGGGGGGACAGGGGGCGCGGCACAGATACGCAGTATTTT.

This clone was recorded only once. The J gene is TRBJ2-5, the V gene TRBV6-5, with a tentative D call TRBD1 (6 bases). CDR1 is MNHEY, CDR2 SVGAGI, per germline. This CDR3 contains 14 residues. V was pared by 8 bases and J by 3 bases, with 16 bases between. CDR3 amino acids: CASSPWDKKETQYF. Here the CDR3 DNA reads TGTGCCAGCTCTCCTTGGGACAAGAAAGAGACCCAGTACTTC.

This chain uses TRBV6-5 with TRBJ1-5; 8 bases agree with TRBD1. The CDR3 is made up of 15 amino acids. CDR1 is MNHEY and CDR2 is SVGAGI in the germline V gene. J gave up 1 base and V 7 bases, and 6 bases lay outside the gene matches. For the CDR3, the DNA is TGTGCCAGCAAGATCAGGGGGCTAAGCAATCAGCCCCAGCATTTT. Protein: CASKIRGLSNQPQHF.

The chain couples TRBV5-1 to TRBJ2-7, with 13 bases lining up with TRBD2. The V gene's germline CDR1 is SGHRS and CDR2 YFSETQ. This CDR3 spans 17 amino acids. The trim removed 0 bases at V and 2 bases at J, leaving 5 bases unmatched. CDR3 protein: CASSLDRGLAGPYEQYF. CDR3 DNA sequence: TGCGCCAGCAGCTTGGACAGGGGACTAGCGGGACCCTACGAGCAGTACTTC. Supplemented by reference TRBV5-1 and TRBJ2-7, the full variable domain reads KAGVTQTPRYLIKTRGQQVTLSCSPISGHRSVSWYQQTPGQGLQFLFEYFSETQRNKGNFPGRFSGRQFSNSRSEMNVSTLELGDSALYLCASSLDRGLAGPYEQYFGPGTRLTVT.

The CDR3 coding sequence is TGTGCTAGTGGTTTGGTAGGGACAGGGCATTCACCCCTCCACTTT. It is translated as CASGLVGTGHSPLHF. The genes are TRBV12-5 and TRBJ1-6, with TRBD1 matching 9 bases. The germline CDR1 and CDR2 sequences are LGHNT and FRNRAP. The V and J ends lost 0 bases and 8 bases, in that order; junction bases with no gene match: 2. The CDR3 runs to 15 residues. Together with reference TRBV12-5 and TRBJ1-6, the CDR3 gives the full variable domain: DARVTQTPRHKVTEMGQEVTMRCQPILGHNTVFWYRQTMMQGLELLAYFRNRAPLDDSGMPKDRFSAEMPDATLATLKIQPSEPRDSAVYFCASGLVGTGHSPLHFGNGTRLTVT.

The chain joins TRBV25-1 to TRBJ1-5; TRBD1 matches at 9 bases. This CDR3 has 15 amino acids. The V gene end was trimmed by 4 bases and the J gene end by 4 bases; junction bases not matched to a gene: 5. CDR1 and CDR2 from the germline V gene are MGHDK and SYGVNS. CDR3 coding DNA: TGTGCCAGCAGTGGCTTGGGACAGGGAAATCAGCCCCAGCATTTT. Protein product: CASSGLGQGNQPQHF.

J is TRBJ1-4 and V is TRBV11-1; the D gene is possibly TRBD1 (5 bases). Germline CDR1 SGHAT, CDR2 FQDESV (reference sequence). CDR3 length: 15 amino acids. Trimming stripped 5 bases from V and 8 bases from J, with 18 bases between. The CDR3 coding sequence is TGTGCCAGCAGCCCCTCCTCAGGGCAGGGCGAAAAACTGTTTTTT. Translated: CASSPSSGQGEKLFF.

This clone was detected only a few times. The V call is TRBV2, the J call TRBJ2-5; 9 positions match TRBD2. V was pared by 6 bases and J by 5 bases, with 10 bases of the junction left unmatched. This CDR3 is built from 15 residues. CDR1 SNHLY and CDR2 FYNNEI come from the germline V gene. CDR3 in amino acids: CASRGRGLASETQYF. CDR3 in DNA: TGTGCCAGCAGGGGACGGGGACTAGCTTCGGAGACCCAGTACTTC.

This sequence joins TRBV4-3 and TRBJ2-5; 10 bases line up with TRBD1. Germline trimming cut 4 bases from V and 4 bases from J; bases unmatched to any gene: 3. Germline V gene lookup returns CDR1 LGHNA and CDR2 YSLEER. CDR3 size: 14 residues. The CDR3 sequence: CASSLTGGAETQYF. DNA for the CDR3: TGCGCCAGCAGCCTGACAGGGGGCGCAGAGACCCAGTACTTC.

The chain carries TRBV28 and TRBJ2-6; no clear D gene. The germline gives CDR1 MDHEN, CDR2 SYDVKM. Trimming took off 3 bases at V and 3 bases at J, with 3 bases between the two ends. The CDR3 is made up of 13 amino acids. In DNA form, the CDR3 reads TGTGCCAGCAGTTTTAGTGGGGCCAACGTCCTGACTTTC. Its protein is CASSFSGANVLTF.

The chain is built from TRBV7-2 and TRBJ2-7; the match to TRBD1 covers 9 bases. Trimming took 4 bases from V and 2 from J; bases not matched to a gene: 6. CDR3 size: 15 residues. Germline V CDR1 and CDR2: SGHTA, FQGNSA. The CDR3 DNA reads TGTGCCAGCAGCTCCCGGGACAGGGTTCCCTACGAGCAGTACTTC. Its protein is CASSSRDRVPYEQYF.

The gene calls are TRBV10-3 and TRBJ2-2; D possibly corresponds to TRBD1 (8 bases). Germline V CDR1 and CDR2: ENHRY, SYGVKD. This CDR3 is built from 14 residues. Trimming took 3 bases from V and 5 from J, leaving 10 bases between them. This CDR3 is CAISEQGGTGELFF. The CDR3, as DNA: TGTGCCATCAGTGAACAGGGGGGGACCGGGGAGCTGTTTTTT.

The chain has TRBV28 and TRBJ1-2; D might be TRBD1 (6 bases). This CDR3 comprises 16 residues. Trimming shortened V by 3 bases and J by 5 bases, and 19 bases separated the two germline ends. Germline CDR1 and CDR2: MDHEN and SYDVKM. The CDR3 loop is CASSFPLRTAQYGYTF. Written as DNA, the CDR3 is TGTGCCAGCAGTTTCCCCTTGAGGACAGCGCAATATGGCTACACCTTC.